This TCR beta chain was sequenced during a study of PD-1 blockade in classical Hodgkin lymphoma. The study's findings and limits: Significantly greater TCR diversity emerged by C4D1 in CD4+ cells but not CD8+ cells. The study reported lower baseline TCR diversity in newly diagnosed patients than in healthy donors. Newly diagnosed patients had diversity similar to the baseline diversity of complete responders.

Sequencing used immunoSEQ multiplex PCR; TCRdb keeps in-frame clones, though not all of them. The sample holds 2,900 or so clones, 74% seen once. Every one of the patients relapsed after autologous stem cell transplantation (brentuximab vedotin exposure was variable). Magnetic negative selection of thawed PBMCs yielded the CD8+ T cells. Relapsed/refractory classical Hodgkin lymphoma patients had complete, partial or progressive responses. As regards this clone: Its target is not known.

From germline, CDR1 is MNHEY and CDR2 SMNVEV (reference sequence). The CDR3 is 13 residues long. V lost 5 bases, J lost 14 bases, and 16 bases lay in between. Sequencing used CD8+ T cells from blood, obtained at baseline. The rearrangement joins TRBV27 to TRBJ1-6; no definite D call. The TCR originated in a human donor with classical Hodgkin lymphoma. The CDR3 DNA follows: TGTGCCAGCAGTCCCGGGAAAGGGCCAGCCCTCCACTTT. It yields the protein CASSPGKGPALHF.